This T cell receptor beta chain was found in a study of shared clonotypes between healthy human individuals. Overall study: The donors, a couple of women and three men, were aged 18 to 49.

The CDR3 is made up of 18 amino acids. Germline V lookup: CDR1 SQVTM, CDR2 ANQGSEA. Trimming at V came to 5 bases and at J to 3 bases, leaving 16 bases not matched to a gene. Findings and limits, study-wide: Sampling covered blood only; tissue repertoires likely differ. Represented diversity (both genetic and exposure-history) was limited by the small number of donors. An expected dependence of interdonor clonotype sharing on sequencing depth was noted.

With respect to this clone: Antigen: not known.

Only in-frame clones appear in the TCRdb table, and some are missing; sequencing was by immunoSEQ multiplex PCR. The top ten clones hold 0.36% of a sample with about 2.4 million clones, 80% to 95% of them seen once. The V and J genes are TRBV29-1 and TRBJ2-1; TRBD1 matches at 10 bases. The TCR was taken from a man aged 18 to 29 in good health. Some clones in this sample may be carry-over from other donors' samples. The sample comprised naive CD4+ T cells from PBMCs. The subset is: CD45RA+ positively selected. CDR3 nucleotides: TGCAGCGTTCGGGGACAGGGGCTTAGCGGTAAAGTCTACAATGAGCAGTTCTTC. Translating it yields CSVRGQGLSGKVYNEQFF.